This record covers a single TCR beta chain. The sample comes from a study of blood T cell repertoires in COVID-19. The CDR3 contains 13 residues. The V end lost 2 bases, the J end lost 3 bases, and 8 bases lay between the germline ends. The germline CDR1 and CDR2 sequences are SGHRS and YFSETQ. Assay used: immunoSEQ multiplex PCR; TCRdb lists only in-frame clones, some missing. The profile shows about 200,000 clones, roughly 90% of them singletons. The TCR comes from a woman between 18 and 29 years old who had recovered from COVID-19. The rearrangement joins TRBV5-1 to TRBJ1-2; the D gene is possibly TRBD1 (5 bases). The material sequenced was PBMCs or T cells enriched from blood (not recorded which). The CDR3 DNA reads TGCGCCAGCAGCTTAAAAGGGGACTATGGCTACACCTTC. Translating gives CASSLKGDYGYTF.